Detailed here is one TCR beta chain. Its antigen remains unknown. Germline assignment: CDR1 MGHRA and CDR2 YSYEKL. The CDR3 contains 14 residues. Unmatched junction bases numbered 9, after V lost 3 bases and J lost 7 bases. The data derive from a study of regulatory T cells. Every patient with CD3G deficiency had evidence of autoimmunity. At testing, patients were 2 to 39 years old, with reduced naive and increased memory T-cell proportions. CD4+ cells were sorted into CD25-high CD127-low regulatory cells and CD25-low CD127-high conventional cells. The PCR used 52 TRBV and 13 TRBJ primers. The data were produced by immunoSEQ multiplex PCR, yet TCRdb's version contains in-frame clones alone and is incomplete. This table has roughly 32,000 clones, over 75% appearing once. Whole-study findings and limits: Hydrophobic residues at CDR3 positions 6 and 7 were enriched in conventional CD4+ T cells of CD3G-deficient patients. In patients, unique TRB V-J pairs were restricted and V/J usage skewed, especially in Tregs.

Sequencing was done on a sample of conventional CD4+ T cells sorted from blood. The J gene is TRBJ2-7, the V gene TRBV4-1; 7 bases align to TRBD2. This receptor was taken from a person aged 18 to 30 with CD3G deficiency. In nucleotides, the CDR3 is TGCGCCAGCAGCCACGGGACTACCTCATGGGAGCAGTACTTC. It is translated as CASSHGTTSWEQYF.